The T cell receptor (beta chain) described here comes from a study of T cells in Graves' hyperthyroidism and ophthalmopathy. Points from the study as a whole: Ophthalmopathy was model-predicted a median roughly six months pre-onset. Blood samples included most of the expanded thyroid clonotypes exceeding 0.001.

This clonotype has a count of ten or more. Antigen specificity is unknown. On the basis of clinical symptoms, serum thyroxine and TRAb, thyroid ultrasound and orbital computed tomography, diagnoses were made. CDR1 is KGHDR, CDR2 SFDVKD, per germline. V shed 4 bases, J shed 5 bases, and the junction held 7 bases outside the gene matches. This CDR3 is 17 amino acids long. RNA transcripts gave rise to amplified TCR beta CDR3 regions. Researchers ran a first-round RT-PCR on the TCR CDR3 using the HTBI primer set. TCRdb recomputed calls from the multiplex PCR reads with MiXCR, one row per CDR3 protein. The sample lists approximately 210,000 distinct CDR3 sequences, roughly a sixth seen once, with approximately 46% in the top ten.

The sequenced sample was blood. The chain uses TRBV24-1 and TRBJ2-3; 14 bases are shared with TRBD2. This TCR was sampled from a man aged 45-60 years with Graves' hyperthyroidism. The CDR3 region has the DNA TGTGCCACCAGTGACGATGGACTAGCGGGAGGAAAAGATACGCAGTATTTT. Residues: CATSDDGLAGGKDTQYF.